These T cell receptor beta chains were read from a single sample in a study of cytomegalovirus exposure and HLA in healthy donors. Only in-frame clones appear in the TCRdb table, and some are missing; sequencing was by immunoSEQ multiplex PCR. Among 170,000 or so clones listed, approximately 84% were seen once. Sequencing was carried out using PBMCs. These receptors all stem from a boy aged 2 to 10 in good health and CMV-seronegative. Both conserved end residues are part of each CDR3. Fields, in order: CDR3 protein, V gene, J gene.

CAIRGTGLGETQYF	TRBV10-3	TRBJ2-5
CASSSLAGDDEQFF	TRBV7-6	TRBJ2-1
CASSKTGVTEAFF	TRBV25-1	TRBJ1-1
CASSLVQMNTEAFF	TRBV28	TRBJ1-1
CASSEALPHF	TRBV6-1	TRBJ2-7
CASGRQGVTSTQYF	TRBV28	TRBJ2-3
CASSQGGLAGPEQYF	TRBV4-1	TRBJ2-7
CASSQVHTAGYGYTF	TRBV4-2	TRBJ1-2
CASRGLQGRNTIYF	TRBV19	TRBJ1-3
CASSIQGSSYEQYF	TRBV19	TRBJ2-7
CASEGQGARDGYTF	TRBV19	TRBJ1-2
CASSFNRGANTGELFF	TRBV6-6	TRBJ2-2
CASSQGQAGRRNQPQHF	TRBV4-1	TRBJ1-5
CASVPTDRSYEQYF	TRBV28	TRBJ2-7
CASKLTQGITYEQYF	TRBV2	TRBJ2-7
CAGRGPYNSPLHF	TRBV6-1	TRBJ1-6
CASSSNSLRVYEQYF	TRBV4-2	TRBJ2-7
CASRGIRGFYEQYF	TRBV6-1	TRBJ2-7
CASIQTGRFGKLFF	TRBV6-1	TRBJ1-4
CASSYSPDSEAFF	TRBV6-5	TRBJ1-1
CASSGGQGPGLGNQPQHF	TRBV2	TRBJ1-5
CASSLGHPDYFYEQYF	TRBV5-1	TRBJ2-7
CASSQTSGRYNEQFF	TRBV5-1	TRBJ2-1
CASSLVAGEHTGELFF	TRBV5-1	TRBJ2-2
CASGLVPPGQKTLSNQPQHF	TRBV12-5	TRBJ1-5
CASGSGRGLRYGYTF	TRBV12-5	TRBJ1-2
CASSYPGSETQYF	TRBV7-9	TRBJ2-5
CASSERDRGNEQYF	TRBV6-6	TRBJ2-7
CASSEFPLAGTSEQYF	TRBV2	TRBJ2-7
CASSPDRGYTEAFF	TRBV2	TRBJ1-1
CASSLDSSYEQYF	TRBV7-2	TRBJ2-7
CASSEHTSGLAKNIQYF	TRBV7-9	TRBJ2-4
CASSGPGLAGTDTQYF	TRBV6-6	TRBJ2-3
CAWSAPLGRVGGSDTQYF	TRBV30	TRBJ2-3
CASRLDRDSEAFF	TRBV6-5	TRBJ1-1
CASSRFTSGADEQYF	TRBV6-1	TRBJ2-7
CASSGRWDRSMNTEAFF	TRBV6-1	TRBJ1-1
CASSPMPTASYEQYF	TRBV6-1	TRBJ2-7
CASSVGTSEPETQYF	TRBV9	TRBJ2-5
CAISDGTSGSSYEQYF	TRBV10-3	TRBJ2-7
CASSLGGASGNTIYF	TRBV6-5	TRBJ1-3
CASSLDHGLAGYNEQFF	TRBV5-4	TRBJ2-1
CSVAGGSLAEAFF	TRBV29-1	TRBJ1-1
CASAQENEQFF	TRBV12-5	TRBJ2-1
CAISESGSGRRYNEQFF	TRBV10-3	TRBJ2-1
CASSLGTSGRGEQFF	TRBV7-7	TRBJ2-1
CASGSGQGYSPLHF	TRBV12-5	TRBJ1-6
CASSQGGLYGYTF	TRBV4-2	TRBJ1-2
CAITAGSSYNEQFF	TRBV10-3	TRBJ2-1
CASSRNRVAEAFF	TRBV5-8	TRBJ1-1
CASSHSPGQGAGNEQFF	TRBV4-1	TRBJ2-1
CASSSSTQGAVIEQYF	TRBV5-1	-